This T cell receptor (beta chain) was identified in a study of blood T cell repertoires in COVID-19. Turning to the study itself: COVID-19 samples from acute and convalescent phases originated in the United States, Italy and Spain. PBMCs, B-cell-depleted T cells, or T cells provided the cDNA or gDNA that made up the material.

V shed 10 bases and J 11 bases; nucleotides not matched to a gene: 9. The CDR3 is made up of 12 amino acids. In germline, CDR1 is KGHDR, CDR2 SFDVKD. Methods used by the authors: Reference gene primer amplification yielded estimated nucleated cell counts. TCRdb keeps only in-frame clones here, not all; method: immunoSEQ multiplex PCR. V and J calls and clone size follow that table, whereas D and trimming were derived from the DNA. The table includes approximately 40,000 clones, roughly 87% detected once. Patients at the Seattle site were enrolled during active infection and followed longitudinally. The chain is built from TRBV24-1 and TRBJ1-4, with TRBD1 identical over 7 bases. This TCR was sampled from a man in his fifties or sixties with COVID-19, enrolled during active disease. Sequenced input: peripheral blood. CDR3 coding DNA: TGTGCCACGGGGGAACAGGGGTGGAAACTGTTTTTT. Translated, it gives CATGEQGWKLFF.